These T cell receptor beta chains were read from a single sample in a study of beta chain features in type 1 diabetes. Only in-frame clones appear in the TCRdb table, and some are missing; sequencing was by immunoSEQ multiplex PCR. The top ten clones hold more than 0.8% of a sample with hundreds of thousands of clones, roughly 8.8% of them seen once. The sequencing sample was made of central memory CD4+ T cells from blood. All receptors come from a man aged 25 to 45 with type 1 diabetes. The CDR3 runs from the conserved cysteine through the conserved F or W. Expanded clones get a size class; other rows say once, few or many, or leave the size out.

v_gene,abundance,j_gene,CDR3aa
TRBV28,few,TRBJ1-1,CASSLMGRGYTEAFF
TRBV13,few,TRBJ1-5,CASSLGGGRDQPQHF
TRBV2,few,TRBJ1-2,CASSEALARNYGYTF
TRBV11-2,NA,TRBJ2-1,CASSSSYRGLRDEQFF
TRBV28,NA,TRBJ2-1,CASSFEQLYNEQFF
TRBV10-3,few,TRBJ2-2,CATQDGGGPTGELFF
TRBV7-2,NA,TRBJ1-1,CASSLEKAREAFF
TRBV28,many,TRBJ2-7,CASSLAYRGLILEQYF
TRBV7-2,few,TRBJ1-1,CASSLGRDEAFF
TRBV28,NA,TRBJ1-1,CASSPPRGDEAFF
TRBV7-2,few,TRBJ1-2,CASSSDTINYGYTF
TRBV7-2,few,TRBJ2-7,CASSLAGGRDEQYF
TRBV18,few,TRBJ1-1,CASSPNRNTEAFF
TRBV30,many,TRBJ1-5,CAWSVLSQGPQPQHF
TRBV4-3,few,TRBJ2-6,CASSQGGALGANVLTF
TRBV6-1,NA,TRBJ1-3,CASQRGLPVGNTIYF
TRBV29-1,NA,TRBJ2-7,CSVEGLEDEQYF
TRBV7-2,few,TRBJ1-2,CASSLKGDYGYTF
TRBV28,NA,TRBJ1-5,CASRGTRRNQPQHF
TRBV12-5,few,TRBJ2-5,CASGLVQLSGGWETQYF
TRBV2,NA,TRBJ1-2,CASSEAQIYGYTF
TRBV6-6,NA,TRBJ2-3,CASSPDGARVMQYF
TRBV27,NA,TRBJ2-5,CASSKRDSQETQYF
TRBV6-1,few,TRBJ1-3,CASTSGTVGNTIYF
TRBV21-1,few,TRBJ2-3,CASSGTSGGVSTDTQYF